The 17 T cell receptor beta chains reported below all come from one sample, sequenced in a study of blood T cell repertoires in COVID-19 (dated by TCRdb to between 2020 and 2021). The method was the immunoSEQ multiplex PCR assay. The immuneACCESS repertoire file appears here via TCRdb, limited to in-frame rearrangements. These files lack a portion of the clones; in checked studies, under half of the deficit traces to unresolved V genes, and the cause of the others is not known. For this sample there are about 170,000 clones; around 80% appear just once. Jointly, the top ten make up roughly 7.5% of the sample. Sequenced material: peripheral blood. The receptors stem from a man between 60 and 75 years old with acute or convalescent COVID-19.

The chain joins TRBV5-1 to TRBJ2-5; 13 bases align to TRBD2. There are 16 residues in the CDR3. Germline V lookup: CDR1 SGHRS, CDR2 YFSETQ. Trimming at V came to 4 bases and at J to 2 bases, leaving 5 bases not matched to a gene. CDR3 DNA sequence: TGCGCCAGCAGCAGGGGACTAGCGGGGACACAAGAGACCCAGTACTTC. It specifies CASSRGLAGTQETQYF.

This chain links TRBV7-2 with TRBJ1-1; 11 positions agree with TRBD1. Germline CDR1 and CDR2: SGHTA and FQGNSA. The CDR3 sequence is 13 residues long. V was clipped by 5 bases and J by 10 bases; unmatched bases: 6. The CDR3 bases are TGTGCCAGCAGCCCGGACAGGGGGCGGGGAGCTTTCTTT. It is translated as CASSPDRGRGAFF.

The rearrangement uses TRBV4-2 and TRBJ1-2; maybe TRBD1 (6 bases). The CDR3 totals 15 residues. Germline assignment: CDR1 LGHNA and CDR2 YNFKEQ. V shed 4 bases and J shed 4 bases, with 16 bases lying between them. CDR3 bases: TGTGCCAGCAGCCGGACAGCGGAAGCTATCTATGGCTACACCTTC. Amino acid sequence: CASSRTAEAIYGYTF.

The chain couples TRBV7-2 to TRBJ1-4; possible D gene TRBD1, 5 bases. Deletions cut 2 bases from V and 7 bases from J, with 14 bases between. CDR1 and CDR2 from the germline V gene are SGHTA and FQGNSA. CDR3 length equals 15 residues. The CDR3 region has the DNA TGTGCCAGCAGCTTACCTGTAGCGGGGGGTGAAAAACTGTTTTTT. This encodes CASSLPVAGGEKLFF.

The genes are TRBV2 and TRBJ2-7, with 8 bases identical to TRBD1. Germline-derived CDR1 and CDR2 are SNHLY and FYNNEI. The CDR3 length is 13 residues. Trimming at V came to 6 bases and at J to 5 bases, leaving 6 bases not matched to a gene. CDR3 in amino acids: CASSGQGINEQYF. The CDR3 DNA is TGTGCCAGCAGCGGACAGGGTATCAACGAGCAGTACTTC. The full variable domain, its missing parts supplied by reference TRBV2 and TRBJ2-7, is EPEVTQTPSHQVTQMGQEVILRCVPISNHLYFYWYRQILGQKVEFLVSFYNNEISEKSEIFDDQFSVERPDGSNFTLKIRSTKLEDSAMYFCASSGQGINEQYFGPGTRLTVT.

The chain links TRBV9 to TRBJ2-7; 8 bases line up with TRBD1. The CDR3 is 16 residues long. Germline lookup yields CDR1 SGDLS and CDR2 YYNGEE. J was trimmed by 4 bases and V by 4 bases; bases with no gene match: 13. CDR3 residues: CASSPRPGTGGYEQYF. The CDR3 nucleotides read TGTGCCAGCAGCCCCCGTCCCGGGACAGGTGGGTACGAGCAGTACTTC.

The J gene is TRBJ2-3, the V gene TRBV18; 9 bases line up with TRBD1. Germline V CDR1 and CDR2: KGHSH, LQKENI. After removal of 2 bases from V and 7 bases from J, the junction contained 10 bases not matched to a gene. CDR3 length equals 16 residues. DNA of the CDR3: TGTGCCAGCTCACCATTCCGGGACAGGGCCACCAATACGCAGTATTTT. This encodes CASSPFRDRATNTQYF.

V is TRBV29-1 and J is TRBJ2-1; 14 nucleotides line up with TRBD2. Trimming cost V 3 bases and J 6 bases; bases outside gene matches: 7. This CDR3 has 16 amino acids. Germline loops: CDR1 SQVTM, CDR2 ANQGSEA. CDR3: CSVEKTSGGAGNEQFF. CDR3 DNA: TGCAGCGTTGAGAAGACTAGCGGGGGGGCAGGCAATGAGCAGTTCTTC.

The rearrangement joins TRBV5-6 to TRBJ2-4; D remains unclear. Germline V gives CDR1 SGHDT, CDR2 YYEEEE. Between the trimmed V and J ends, which lost 5 bases and 1 base, there was a span of 10 bases. The CDR3 contains 14 residues. Here the CDR3 DNA reads TGTGCCAGCAGTACAACGGAGGCCAAAAACATTCAGTACTTC. As protein: CASSTTEAKNIQYF.

This clone showed up just a few times. This chain links TRBV10-3 with TRBJ2-1; 9 positions match TRBD1. J lost 7 bases, V lost 3 bases, and 4 bases had no gene match. The CDR3 covers 14 residues. Germline V gene lookup returns CDR1 ENHRY and CDR2 SYGVKD. The DNA for the CDR3 is TGTGCCATCAGTGAACAGGGGGCTCAAAATGAGCAGTTCTTC. Translated: CAISEQGAQNEQFF.

This chain joins TRBV5-8 and TRBJ2-2; TRBD2 might be the D (5 bases). This CDR3 comprises 16 residues. Germline values: CDR1 SGHTS, CDR2 YDEGEE. V was cut by 2 bases and J by 0 bases, with 11 bases left in between. As DNA, the CDR3 is TGTGCCAGCAGCTTTCTCGGACTTACGAACACCGGGGAGCTGTTTTTT. Its translation is CASSFLGLTNTGELFF. Looking up the rest from reference TRBV5-8 and TRBJ2-2 gives the full variable domain: EAGVTQSPTHLIKTRGQQATLRCSPISGHTSVYWYQQALGLGLQFLLWYDEGEERNRGNFPPRFSGRQFPNYSSELNVNALELEDSALYLCASSFLGLTNTGELFFGEGSRLTVL.

V usage is TRBV5-1 and J usage is TRBJ1-4; 9 bases match TRBD1. Looked up from germline, CDR1 is SGHRS and CDR2 is YFSETQ. This CDR3 comprises 13 residues. V trimming: 5 bases; J trimming: 8 bases; junction bases outside the gene matches: 4. The CDR3 DNA follows: TGCGCCAGCAGGGGGACAGGGCTAGAAAAACTGTTTTTT. Translating it yields CASRGTGLEKLFF.

V and J are TRBV10-2 and TRBJ2-7; D perhaps matches TRBD2 (6 bases). Germline CDR1 reads WSHSY; CDR2 reads SAAADI. The V end was cut by 3 bases, the J end by 0 bases, with 15 bases between. The CDR3 contains 16 residues. The CDR3 DNA follows: TGCGCCAGCAGTGATCTTTGGGGGGAAATCTCCTACGAGCAGTACTTC. Translating gives CASSDLWGEISYEQYF.

This clone was counted only a few times. The rearrangement uses TRBV7-8 and TRBJ1-1, with TRBD1 as a possible D gene (6 bases). Deletions cut 5 bases from V and 6 bases from J, with 10 bases between. In germline, CDR1 is SGHVS, CDR2 FQNEAQ. The length of the CDR3 is 12 residues. The CDR3 DNA reads as TGTGCCAGCAGCACCGGGACACCTGAAGCTTTCTTT. Its translation is CASSTGTPEAFF.

The V gene is TRBV19, the J gene TRBJ2-3; 14 nucleotides match TRBD2. Germline CDR1 is LNHDA and CDR2 is SQIVND (reference sequence). This CDR3 spans 16 amino acids. The trim removed 5 bases at V and 1 base at J, leaving 2 bases unmatched. Here the CDR3 reads CASSPGLAGGTDTQYF. The CDR3 DNA reads as TGTGCCAGTAGTCCGGGACTAGCGGGGGGCACAGATACGCAGTATTTT. The whole variable domain, filled in from reference TRBV19 and TRBJ2-3, reads DGGITQSPKYLFRKEGQNVTLSCEQNLNHDAMYWYRQDPGQGLRLIYYSQIVNDFQKGDIAEGYSVSREKKESFPLTVTSAQKNPTAFYLCASSPGLAGGTDTQYFGPGTRLTVL.

The V call is TRBV9, the J call TRBJ2-5; weak D call: TRBD2 (6 bases). Per the germline V gene, CDR1 is SGDLS and CDR2 is YYNGEE. Trimming removed 0 bases at V and 2 bases at J, with 11 bases between. This CDR3 spans 15 amino acids. CDR3 nucleotides: TGTGCCAGCAGCGTAGTGGGGGGACGACAAGAGACCCAGTACTTC. Its translation: CASSVVGGRQETQYF. The full variable domain, its missing parts supplied by reference TRBV9 and TRBJ2-5, is DSGVTQTPKHLITATGQRVTLRCSPRSGDLSVYWYQQSLDQGLQFLIQYYNGEERAKGNILERFSAQQFPDLHSELNLSSLELGDSALYFCASSVVGGRQETQYFGPGTRLLVL.

This chain connects TRBV2 to TRBJ1-2, with D hard to call. CDR3 length equals 14 residues. V was shortened by 4 bases and J by 2 bases, with 11 bases between the two germline ends. In germline, CDR1 is SNHLY, CDR2 FYNNEI. The CDR3 nucleotides are TGTGCCAGCAGTGTTCGGGGTTCGAACTATGGCTACACCTTC. This translates into CASSVRGSNYGYTF.